The clone carrying this T cell receptor (beta chain) was recorded once. Its specificity is not known. The record originates from a study of shared clonotypes between healthy human individuals. Across the study: Every donor yielded three CD4 naive, three CD4 memory, two CD8 naive and one CD8 memory plate. Study results and limitations: The study found approximately 5% of naive CD4 clonotypes shared across a few donors.

CD45RO-negative CD8 cells positively selected for CCR7 made up the naive population, which excluded terminally differentiated effector memory CD45RA+ cells. The CDR3 sequence is 17 residues long. Germline-derived CDR1 and CDR2 are LNHDA and SQIVND (reference sequence). V dropped 3 bases and J dropped 8 bases, with 25 bases sitting between them. Genomic DNA of every subset was divided equally among multiple immunoSEQ plates. Original data processing: Junction-only sequences produced by ImmunoSEQ had no quality scores, so filtering differed. The assay was immunoSEQ multiplex PCR, and TCRdb's table has in-frame clones only and misses some. The DNA was the basis for D and trimming; V, J and clone size are from that table. This sample carries about 2.1 million clones, around 93% of them seen once, and the ten largest clones take about 1.6%.

The V gene is TRBV19, the J gene TRBJ1-1, with D unclear. The TCR was taken from a man aged 18 to 29 in good health. Some clones in this sample may be carry-over from other donors' samples. Specimen: naive CD8+ T cells from PBMCs. The CDR3, as DNA: TGTGCCAGTAGTATCCTAATCCCCGGCCCAGCCGCAAACGAAGCTTTCTTT. Protein product: CASSILIPGPAANEAFF.